A single sample is the source of the 14 T cell receptor beta chains below, sequenced in a study of blood T cell repertoires in COVID-19. Libraries were prepared by immunoSEQ multiplex PCR; TCRdb keeps only in-frame clonotypes and omits some of them. Of hundreds of thousands of clones in the sample, 88% are singletons; the top ten hold 0.9% to 1%. The source material was peripheral blood. The receptors were sampled from a woman aged 40 to 50 who had recovered from COVID-19.

This rearrangement joins TRBV11-3 to TRBJ2-5, with 7 bases matching TRBD2. This CDR3 spans 15 amino acids. V was clipped by 1 base and J by 5 bases; unmatched bases: 7. Per the germline V gene, CDR1 is SGHNT and CDR2 is YENEEA. In DNA form, the CDR3 reads TGTGCCAGCAGCTTAGGGGGAGGGTTGAGGGAGACCCAGTACTTC. Its translation is CASSLGGGLRETQYF.

The chain joins TRBV7-9 to TRBJ1-1; D is undetermined. Between the trimmed V and J ends, which lost 5 bases and 7 bases, there was a span of 11 bases. CDR1 and CDR2 (germline): SEHNR, FQNEAQ (reference sequence). CDR3 length: 12 amino acids. This CDR3 is CASSQTAGEAFF. The CDR3 DNA reads as TGTGCCAGCAGCCAGACGGCAGGTGAAGCTTTCTTT.

The chain joins TRBV5-1 to TRBJ1-1; D possibly corresponds to TRBD1 (6 bases). Trimming pared 0 bases from V and 4 bases from J, leaving 10 bases between. The CDR3 contains 14 residues. The germline V gene encodes CDR1 SGHRS and CDR2 YFSETQ. CDR3: CASSLAGVGTEAFF. Written as DNA, the CDR3 is TGCGCCAGCAGCTTGGCAGGGGTTGGCACTGAAGCTTTCTTT.

The J gene is TRBJ1-2, the V gene TRBV19, with unresolved D. The CDR3 sequence is 13 residues long. The V gene's germline CDR1 is LNHDA and CDR2 SQIVND (reference sequence). Trimming shortened V by 1 base and J by 6 bases, and 9 bases separated the two germline ends. CDR3 amino acids: CASSIGGPDGYTF. The CDR3 nucleotides read TGTGCCAGTAGTATAGGCGGGCCGGATGGCTACACCTTC.

The chain links TRBV11-2 to TRBJ1-4; TRBD1 might be the D (5 bases). V lost 1 base and J 8 bases, leaving 11 bases between the germline ends. Germline loops: CDR1 SGHAT, CDR2 FQNNGV. This CDR3 region has 14 residues. DNA for the CDR3: TGTGCCAGCAGCTTAGGGGCAGGGAGGGAAAAACTGTTTTTT. Protein: CASSLGAGREKLFF.

The chain couples TRBV9 to TRBJ1-1; D perhaps matches TRBD1 (5 bases). Between the trimmed V and J ends, which lost 3 bases and 1 base, there was a span of 10 bases. The germline V gene encodes CDR1 SGDLS and CDR2 YYNGEE. The length of the CDR3 is 14 residues. The CDR3 protein is CASSAGGRNTEAFF. The CDR3 nucleotides are TGTGCCAGCAGCGCGGGGGGGAGGAACACTGAAGCTTTCTTT.

The chain couples TRBV23-1 to TRBJ2-7; D possibly corresponds to TRBD2 (6 bases). TRBV23-1 is recorded as an ORF, its role being uncertain. The CDR3 totals 12 residues. Between the trimmed V and J ends, which lost 10 bases and 3 bases, there was a span of 13 bases. This CDR3 reads CATSSAFYEQYV. CDR3 in DNA: TGCGCCACCTCTAGCGCATTCTACGAGCAGTACGTC.

The chain combines TRBV19 with TRBJ2-6; 7 bases match TRBD1. This CDR3 contains 17 residues. Trimming at V came to 6 bases and at J to 1 base, leaving 9 bases not matched to a gene. Germline loops: CDR1 LNHDA, CDR2 SQIVND (reference sequence). CDR3 region: CASREQGLGSGANVLTF. DNA for the CDR3: TGTGCCAGTAGGGAACAGGGGCTGGGGTCTGGGGCCAACGTCCTGACTTTC.

This sequence joins TRBV2 and TRBJ2-7; tentatively, D is TRBD1 (6 bases). The CDR3 totals 16 residues. The V end lost 4 bases, the J end lost 0 bases, and 16 bases lay between the germline ends. The germline gives CDR1 SNHLY, CDR2 FYNNEI. The CDR3 spells CASSAPLTGDSYEQYF. The CDR3 region has the DNA TGTGCCAGCAGTGCCCCCTTGACAGGAGACTCCTACGAGCAGTACTTC.

This chain joins TRBV19 and TRBJ1-5; possibly TRBD1 for D (6 bases). In germline, CDR1 is LNHDA, CDR2 SQIVND (reference sequence). The CDR3 is 16 amino acids. Trimming cost V 3 bases and J 2 bases, with 14 bases left between them. The CDR3 DNA reads as TGTGCCAGTAGTATGGTAGGGGGTGGGGGCAATCAGCCCCAGCATTTT. It translates to CASSMVGGGGNQPQHF.

The gene calls are TRBV29-1 and TRBJ2-3, with a tentative D call TRBD2 (7 bases). The CDR3 length is 13 residues. Per germline, CDR1 SQVTM and CDR2 ANQGSEA. The ends were cut back, 7 bases at V and 9 bases at J, with 20 bases in the middle. CDR3 sequence: CSAGGAETGTQYF. CDR3 in DNA: TGCAGCGCTGGGGGGGCGGAGACGGGGACGCAGTATTTT.

The rearrangement uses TRBV7-9 and TRBJ2-5, with 8 bases identical to TRBD1. Germline V CDR1 and CDR2: SEHNR, FQNEAQ (reference sequence). Trimming cost V 7 bases and J 5 bases; bases outside gene matches: 12. The length of the CDR3 is 15 residues. CDR3 in amino acids: CASTSRAGGLETQYF. DNA for the CDR3: TGTGCCAGCACCTCGCGGGCAGGGGGCTTGGAGACCCAGTACTTC. Full variable domain (missing parts from reference TRBV7-9 and TRBJ2-5): DTGVSQNPRHKITKRGQNVTFRCDPISEHNRLYWYRQTLGQGPEFLTYFQNEAQLEKSRLLSDRFSAERPKGSFSTLEIQRTEQGDSAMYLCASTSRAGGLETQYFGPGTRLLVL.

The CDR3 region has the DNA TGTGCCAGCAGCTTCGGAGGGCACCACACCGGGGAGCTGTTTTTT. It codes for CASSFGGHHTGELFF. V is TRBV5-6 and J is TRBJ2-2; D possibly corresponds to TRBD2 (6 bases). CDR1 SGHDT and CDR2 YYEEEE come from the germline V gene. Trimming stripped 2 bases from V and 3 bases from J, with 11 bases between. This CDR3 has 15 residues.

The CDR3 DNA is TGTGCCACCAGGGGGGCTTATGGCTACACCTTC. Amino acid sequence: CATRGAYGYTF. The V call is TRBV24-1, the J call TRBJ1-2, with a possible D match to TRBD1 (6 bases). This CDR3 has 11 amino acids. The germline V gene has CDR1 KGHDR and CDR2 SFDVKD. The V end lost 7 bases, the J end lost 5 bases, and 7 bases lay between the germline ends.